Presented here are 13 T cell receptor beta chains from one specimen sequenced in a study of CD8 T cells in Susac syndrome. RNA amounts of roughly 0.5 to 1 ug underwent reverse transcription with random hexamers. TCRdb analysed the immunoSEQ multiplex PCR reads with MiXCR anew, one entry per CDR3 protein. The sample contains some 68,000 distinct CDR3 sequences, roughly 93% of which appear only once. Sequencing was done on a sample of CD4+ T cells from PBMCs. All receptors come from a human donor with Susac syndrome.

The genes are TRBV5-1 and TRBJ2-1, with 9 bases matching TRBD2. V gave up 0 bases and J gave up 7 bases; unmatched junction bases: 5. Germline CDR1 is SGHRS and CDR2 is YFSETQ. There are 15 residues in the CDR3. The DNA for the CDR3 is TGCGCCAGCAGCTTGGCGGGCGGGGGGGCGAATGAGCAGTTCTTC. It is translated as CASSLAGGGANEQFF.

The CDR3 reads CASSQKTGYEQYF. CDR3 DNA sequence: TGCGCCAGCAGCCAGAAGACAGGCTACGAGCAGTACTTC. The V and J genes are TRBV4-3 and TRBJ2-7; D perhaps matches TRBD1 (6 bases). This CDR3 has 13 amino acids. Germline V gene sequence: CDR1 LGHNA, CDR2 YSLEER. Deletions cut 3 bases from V and 3 bases from J, with 9 bases between.

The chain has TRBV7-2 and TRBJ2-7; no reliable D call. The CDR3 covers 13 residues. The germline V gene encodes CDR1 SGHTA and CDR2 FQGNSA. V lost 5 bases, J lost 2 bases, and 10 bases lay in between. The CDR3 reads CASSRRLAYEQYF. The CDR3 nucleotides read TGTGCCAGCAGCCGAAGGTTGGCCTACGAGCAGTACTTC.

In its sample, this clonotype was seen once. CDR3 DNA: TGTGCCAGCAGCGTAGGTCGTCCGGGAAATGGCTACACCTTC. This sequence encodes CASSVGRPGNGYTF. The chain has TRBV9 and TRBJ1-2; D gene ambiguous. The germline CDR1 and CDR2 sequences are SGDLS and YYNGEE. V shed 0 bases and J shed 6 bases, with 12 bases lying between them. The CDR3 runs 14 residues.

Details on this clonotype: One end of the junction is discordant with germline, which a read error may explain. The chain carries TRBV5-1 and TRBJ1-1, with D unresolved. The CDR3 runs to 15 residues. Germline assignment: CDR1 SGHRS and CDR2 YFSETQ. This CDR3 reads CASSLVGQDNTEVFF. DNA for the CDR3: TGCGCCAGCAGCTTGGTAGGTCAGGATAACACTGAAGTTTTCTTT. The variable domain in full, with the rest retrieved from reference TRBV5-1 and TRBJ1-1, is KAGVTQTPRYLIKTRGQQVTLSCSPISGHRSVSWYQQTPGQGLQFLFEYFSETQRNKGNFPGRFSGRQFSNSRSEMNVSTLELGDSALYLCASSLVGQDNTEVFFGQGTRLTVV.

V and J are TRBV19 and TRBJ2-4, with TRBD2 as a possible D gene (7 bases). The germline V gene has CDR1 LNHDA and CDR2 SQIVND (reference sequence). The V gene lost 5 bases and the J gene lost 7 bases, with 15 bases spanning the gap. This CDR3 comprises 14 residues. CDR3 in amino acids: CASSPQAGANIQYF. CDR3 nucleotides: TGTGCCAGTAGTCCCCAGGCGGGGGCGAACATTCAGTACTTC.

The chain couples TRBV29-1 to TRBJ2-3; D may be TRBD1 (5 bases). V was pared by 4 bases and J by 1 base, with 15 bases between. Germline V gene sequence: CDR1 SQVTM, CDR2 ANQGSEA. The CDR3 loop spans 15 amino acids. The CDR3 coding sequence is TGCAGCGTTGGGTCTCTGGACATAGGCACAGATACGCAGTATTTT. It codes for CSVGSLDIGTDTQYF.

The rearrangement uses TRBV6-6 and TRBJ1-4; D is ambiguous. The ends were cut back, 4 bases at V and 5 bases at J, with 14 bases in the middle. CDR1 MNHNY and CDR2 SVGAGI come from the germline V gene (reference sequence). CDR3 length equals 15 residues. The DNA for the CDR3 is TGTGCCAGCAGTTCCCTTTTAAACGGGAATGAAAAACTGTTTTTT. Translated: CASSSLLNGNEKLFF.

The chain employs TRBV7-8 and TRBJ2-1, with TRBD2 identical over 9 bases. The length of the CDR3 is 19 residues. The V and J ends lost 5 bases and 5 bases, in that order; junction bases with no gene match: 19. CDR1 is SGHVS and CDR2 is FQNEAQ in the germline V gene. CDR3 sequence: CASSKVQRGVPSVHNEQFF. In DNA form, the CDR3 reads TGTGCCAGCAGCAAAGTGCAGCGGGGGGTCCCATCCGTCCACAATGAGCAGTTCTTC.

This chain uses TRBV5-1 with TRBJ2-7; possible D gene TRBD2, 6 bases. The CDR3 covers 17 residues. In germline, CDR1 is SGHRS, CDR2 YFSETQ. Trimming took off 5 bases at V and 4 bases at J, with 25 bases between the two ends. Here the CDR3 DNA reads TGCGCCAGCAGTTGGCCTAGGGGCGGCCGGGAGCGGTACGAGCAGTACTTC. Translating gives CASSWPRGGRERYEQYF. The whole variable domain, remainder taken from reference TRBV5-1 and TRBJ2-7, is KAGVTQTPRYLIKTRGQQVTLSCSPISGHRSVSWYQQTPGQGLQFLFEYFSETQRNKGNFPGRFSGRQFSNSRSEMNVSTLELGDSALYLCASSWPRGGRERYEQYFGPGTRLTVT.

In nucleotides, the CDR3 is TGTGCCAGCTCACCGGTTCGGGCTGCCTACGAGCAGTACTTC. This codes for CASSPVRAAYEQYF. The chain recombines TRBV18 with TRBJ2-7, with D unclear. The CDR3 extends over 14 amino acids. Germline loops: CDR1 KGHSH, CDR2 LQKENI. The V and J ends lost 3 bases and 2 bases respectively, with 11 bases between them.

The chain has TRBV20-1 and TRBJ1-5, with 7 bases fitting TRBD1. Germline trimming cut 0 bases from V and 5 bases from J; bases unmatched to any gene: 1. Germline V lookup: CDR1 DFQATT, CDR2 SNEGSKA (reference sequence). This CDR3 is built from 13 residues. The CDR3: CSAREGGHQPQHF. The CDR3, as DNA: TGCAGTGCTAGAGAAGGGGGCCATCAGCCCCAGCATTTT.

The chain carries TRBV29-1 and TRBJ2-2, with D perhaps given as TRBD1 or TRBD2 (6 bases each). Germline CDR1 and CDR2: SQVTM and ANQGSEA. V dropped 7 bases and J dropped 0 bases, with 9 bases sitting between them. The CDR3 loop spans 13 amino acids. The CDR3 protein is CSGGTSNTGELFF. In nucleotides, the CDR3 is TGCAGCGGCGGGACATCGAACACCGGGGAGCTGTTTTTT.